This paragraph reports one T cell receptor beta chain. These data are taken from a study of shared clonotypes between healthy human individuals. The unsorted PBMC sample used ten immunoSEQ deep assay plates. Generated by immunoSEQ multiplex PCR, the TCRdb table keeps only in-frame clones and is missing some. The sample contains about half a million clones, roughly 85% of which appear only once. In germline, CDR1 is LNHDA, CDR2 SQIVND (reference sequence). V shed 7 bases and J 4 bases; nucleotides not matched to a gene: 9. CDR3 length: 14 amino acids. This clonotype was sampled from a woman between 40 and 50 years old in good health. Some clones in this sample may be carry-over from other donors' samples. The V gene is TRBV19, the J gene TRBJ2-5, with 7 bases fitting TRBD2. Sequenced input: PBMCs. This CDR3 is CASTPGPGGETQYF. The DNA of the CDR3 is TGTGCCAGTACCCCGGGACCGGGGGGAGAGACCCAGTACTTC.